Below, 30 T cell receptor beta chains from the same sample are listed, as sequenced in a study of blood T cells in healthy people across ages. For the second PCR, which ran for roughly 6 to 11 cycles, a sample-barcoded 5' primer and a J-beta primer mix were used. MiXCR, applied by TCRdb to the 5' RACE reads, yields one record per CDR3 protein. The sample shows 700,000 or so distinct CDR3 sequences, around 41% of them seen only once. The sample taken for sequencing was blood. The receptors stem from a man older than 75 in good health.

The chain has TRBV7-2 and TRBJ2-7, with TRBD2 as a possible D gene (7 bases). Germline CDR1 reads SGHTA; CDR2 reads FQGNSA. CDR3 length: 16 amino acids. Trimming pared 7 bases from V and 1 base from J, leaving 20 bases between. The CDR3 nucleotides read TGTGCCAGCACCTCCGGGGGCGGGAGTAAATCCTACGAGCAGTACTTC. Translation: CASTSGGGSKSYEQYF.

The V and J genes are TRBV24-1 and TRBJ2-3, with TRBD1 as a possible D gene (7 bases). Per germline, CDR1 KGHDR and CDR2 SFDVKD. Trimming left V 3 bases short and J 3 bases short, with 12 bases between. The CDR3 has 15 residues. The CDR3 DNA sequence: TGTGCCACCAGTGATCCGACAGGGAGGACAGATACGCAGTATTTT. Encoded protein: CATSDPTGRTDTQYF.

In DNA, the CDR3 is TGCGCCAGCAGCCAAGCGCATTTTTCAAGGGGGGCGAATGATACGCAGTATTTT. Encoded protein: CASSQAHFSRGANDTQYF. The chain links TRBV4-1 to TRBJ2-3; D tentatively reads TRBD1 or TRBD2 (6 bases each). Germline V gene lookup returns CDR1 MGHRA and CDR2 YSYEKL. V was clipped by 1 base and J by 6 bases, with 23 bases between them. CDR3 length: 18 residues.

This chain connects TRBV7-9 to TRBJ1-1, with a tentative D call TRBD1 (6 bases). The V gene's germline CDR1 is SEHNR and CDR2 FQNEAQ (reference sequence). The CDR3 extends over 15 amino acids. V was cut by 5 bases and J by 2 bases, with 15 bases left in between. The CDR3 region is CASSEEGVPNTEAFF. The CDR3 nucleotides are TGTGCCAGCAGCGAAGAGGGGGTTCCCAACACTGAAGCTTTCTTT. Combining the CDR3 with reference TRBV7-9 and TRBJ1-1 gives the whole variable domain DTGVSQNPRHKITKRGQNVTFRCDPISEHNRLYWYRQTLGQGPEFLTYFQNEAQLEKSRLLSDRFSAERPKGSFSTLEIQRTEQGDSAMYLCASSEEGVPNTEAFFGQGTRLTVV.

The V call is TRBV11-2, the J call TRBJ2-5; D remains ambiguous. Germline V gene sequence: CDR1 SGHAT, CDR2 FQNNGV. CDR3 length: 13 residues. V dropped 7 bases and J dropped 11 bases, with 20 bases sitting between them. The CDR3 here is CASTLNIINEQYF. CDR3 DNA sequence: TGTGCCAGCACCCTTAATATCATTAATGAGCAGTACTTC.

This chain links TRBV29-1 with TRBJ2-1; D unclear. Looked up from germline, CDR1 is SQVTM and CDR2 is ANQGSEA. The V end lost 7 bases, the J end lost 10 bases, and 14 bases lay between the germline ends. This CDR3 has 11 residues. The CDR3 DNA is TGCAGCGGTCCTGTCTACTACGAGCAGTTCTTC. Its protein is CSGPVYYEQFF.

The chain employs TRBV6-4 and TRBJ2-1, with 7 bases identical to TRBD1. The J segment lost 6 bases and the V segment lost 8 bases, leaving 7 bases of the junction unmatched. The CDR3 sequence is 13 residues long. CDR1 is MRHNA, CDR2 SNTAGT, per germline. The CDR3 protein is CASARDSLNEQFF. As DNA, the CDR3 is TGTGCCAGCGCCCGGGACAGTCTCAATGAGCAGTTCTTC.

This clonotype has at least ten counts. This rearrangement joins TRBV20-1 to TRBJ1-6; D is unclear. Germline CDR1 and CDR2: DFQATT and SNEGSKA (reference sequence). This CDR3 contains 15 residues. Trimming removed 3 bases from V and 5 bases from J, with 14 bases in between. CDR3 in DNA: TGCAGTGCTAGGCCTAGGACCATGGATAATTCACCCCTCCACTTT. It codes for CSARPRTMDNSPLHF.

This clonotype has a handful of counts. The chain employs TRBV4-3 and TRBJ2-7; no firm D call. The CDR3 runs 15 residues. The V gene lost 0 bases and the J gene lost 2 bases, with 11 bases spanning the gap. Germline assignment: CDR1 LGHNA and CDR2 YSLEER. The CDR3 loop reads CASSQDPTETYEQYF. In DNA, the CDR3 is TGCGCCAGCAGCCAAGATCCAACGGAAACCTACGAGCAGTACTTC.

This rearrangement joins TRBV3-1 to TRBJ2-1; 11 positions match TRBD2. Germline values: CDR1 LGHDT, CDR2 YNNKEL (reference sequence). The CDR3 runs to 15 residues. V was clipped by 3 bases and J by 7 bases; unmatched bases: 5. This chain's CDR3 is CASSHSGGAKNEQFF. Written as DNA, the CDR3 is TGTGCCAGCAGCCATAGCGGGGGGGCGAAAAATGAGCAGTTCTTC.

The V call is TRBV3-1, the J call TRBJ2-2; 11 bases agree with TRBD2. The CDR3 sequence is 17 residues long. Germline CDR1 and CDR2: LGHDT and YNNKEL (reference sequence). Trimming removed 2 bases from V and 3 bases from J; junction bases left unmatched: 5. CDR3 amino acids: CASSQRGLAEDTGELFF. CDR3 nucleotides: TGTGCCAGCAGCCAAAGGGGACTAGCGGAGGACACCGGGGAGCTGTTTTTT.

The genes are TRBV2 and TRBJ2-3; possible D gene TRBD2, 6 bases. The germline V gene encodes CDR1 SNHLY and CDR2 FYNNEI. Trimming pared 5 bases from V and 5 bases from J, leaving 11 bases between. The CDR3 loop spans 13 amino acids. The CDR3 DNA reads as TGTGCCAGCAGTAGGTGGCGGGGAGATACGCAGTATTTT. Translation gives CASSRWRGDTQYF. The full variable domain, rest sourced from reference TRBV2 and TRBJ2-3, is EPEVTQTPSHQVTQMGQEVILRCVPISNHLYFYWYRQILGQKVEFLVSFYNNEISEKSEIFDDQFSVERPDGSNFTLKIRSTKLEDSAMYFCASSRWRGDTQYFGPGTRLTVL.

Points on this clonotype: With a much larger clone just one base away, this may be a read error. The V gene is TRBV7-2, the J gene TRBJ2-7, with D possibly being TRBD2 (5 bases). Germline loops: CDR1 SGHTA, CDR2 FQGNSA. Deletions cut 1 base from V and 7 bases from J, with 26 bases between. The CDR3 spans 18 residues. CDR3 coding DNA: TGTGCCAGCAGCTTAGAAGATTCAGTCCTAGCCCGGGGTCCAGAGCAGTACTTC. This gives the protein CASSLEDSVLARGPEQYF.

This clonotype was found many times. The J gene is TRBJ2-7, the V gene TRBV6-5; no definite D call. Trimming took 2 bases from V and 2 from J, leaving 13 bases between them. Germline V lookup: CDR1 MNHEY, CDR2 SVGAGI. This CDR3 comprises 15 residues. The CDR3 bases are TGTGCCAGCAGTTACGTGGCAGCCGCTACCTACGAGCAGTACTTC. Encoded protein: CASSYVAAATYEQYF.

This chain joins TRBV6-6 and TRBJ2-3, with a weak D call TRBD1 (5 bases). Germline V gene sequence: CDR1 MNHNY, CDR2 SVGAGI (reference sequence). Trimming cost V 3 bases and J 3 bases, with 7 bases left between them. There are 13 residues in the CDR3. DNA for the CDR3: TGTGCCAGCAGTTATAGGACAACAGATACGCAGTATTTT. Translated, it gives CASSYRTTDTQYF.

This chain links TRBV7-2 with TRBJ1-5; a possible D gene is TRBD1 (5 bases). This CDR3 is built from 16 residues. CDR1 is SGHTA and CDR2 is FQGNSA in the germline V gene. Trimming shortened V by 5 bases and J by 4 bases, and 18 bases separated the two germline ends. CDR3 DNA sequence: TGTGCCAGCAGCGACGGGACCTGGCGGTCTAATCAGCCCCAGCATTTT. This encodes CASSDGTWRSNQPQHF.

The chain couples TRBV5-1 to TRBJ1-1; 10 bases match TRBD1. Looked up from germline, CDR1 is SGHRS and CDR2 is YFSETQ. V was clipped by 4 bases and J by 0 bases; unmatched bases: 6. The CDR3 covers 16 residues. CDR3 protein: CASSPDRGKVNTEAFF. CDR3 sequence (DNA): TGCGCCAGCAGCCCGGACAGGGGGAAGGTGAACACTGAAGCTTTCTTT. The whole variable domain, remainder taken from reference TRBV5-1 and TRBJ1-1, is KAGVTQTPRYLIKTRGQQVTLSCSPISGHRSVSWYQQTPGQGLQFLFEYFSETQRNKGNFPGRFSGRQFSNSRSEMNVSTLELGDSALYLCASSPDRGKVNTEAFFGQGTRLTVV.

This clonotype was recorded a few times. In DNA, the CDR3 is TGCGCCAGCAGCCAAACACAGGGGAAATATGGCTACACCTTC. Protein: CASSQTQGKYGYTF. This chain uses TRBV4-3 with TRBJ1-2; 7 bases line up with TRBD1. This CDR3 spans 14 amino acids. Trimming took 2 bases from V and 5 from J; bases not matched to a gene: 5. The germline V gene encodes CDR1 LGHNA and CDR2 YSLEER.

The gene calls are TRBV4-2 and TRBJ2-1; 8 bases fit TRBD2. The J segment lost 7 bases and the V segment lost 0 bases, leaving 5 bases of the junction unmatched. CDR1 is LGHNA and CDR2 is YNFKEQ in the germline V gene. The CDR3 is made up of 15 amino acids. The CDR3 DNA is TGTGCCAGCAGCCAAGACGGGGGGGGGTATAATGAGCAGTTCTTC. It yields the protein CASSQDGGGYNEQFF.

The rearrangement uses TRBV6-2 or TRBV6-3 and TRBJ1-2; D is possibly TRBD1 (6 bases). Germline lookup yields CDR1 MNHEY and CDR2 SVGEGT. The CDR3 extends over 16 amino acids. Trimming shortened V by 6 bases and J by 4 bases, and 21 bases separated the two germline ends. The CDR3 loop is CASSSSGQLRVYGYTF. The CDR3 bases are TGTGCCAGCAGCTCTTCCGGACAGCTCAGGGTCTATGGCTACACCTTC.

This clonotype has only a few counts. V usage is TRBV28 and J usage is TRBJ2-5, with 11 bases aligning to TRBD1. CDR3 size: 15 residues. Per the germline V gene, CDR1 is MDHEN and CDR2 is SYDVKM. The junction had 8 bases not matched to a gene; V was cut back by 7 bases and J by 4 bases. The CDR3 DNA sequence: TGTGCCAGCAACTCAGCCGGGACAGGGGGAGAGACCCAGTACTTC. Its translation: CASNSAGTGGETQYF.

V gene TRBV15 combines with J gene TRBJ1-1; D possibly corresponds to TRBD1 (5 bases). The CDR3 sequence is 16 residues long. CDR1 and CDR2 from the germline V gene are LNHNV and YYDKDF (reference sequence). Deletions cut 0 bases from V and 1 base from J, with 12 bases between. Here the CDR3 DNA reads TGTGCCACCAGCAGAGATATGGCGGACACGAACACTGAAGCTTTCTTT. It encodes CATSRDMADTNTEAFF.

The rearrangement links TRBV20-1 to TRBJ2-1; 8 bases are shared with TRBD2. Germline loops: CDR1 DFQATT, CDR2 SNEGSKA (reference sequence). This CDR3 is built from 17 residues. V was clipped by 2 bases and J by 4 bases; unmatched bases: 13. The CDR3 DNA is TGCAGTGCTAGAAGGCCGCAGGGAGCGGGAGTATACAATGAGCAGTTCTTC. Translation gives CSARRPQGAGVYNEQFF.

This clonotype showed up just once. Just one base apart from a much larger clone, this may be a read error. This chain connects TRBV20-1 to TRBJ2-4, with D uncertain. The CDR3 covers 15 residues. CDR1 and CDR2 (germline): DFQATT, SNEGSKA (reference sequence). Trimming cost V 1 base and J 8 bases, with 18 bases left between them. The CDR3 reads CSARAGVLSAYIQYF. CDR3 nucleotides: TGCAGTGCTAGAGCCGGCGTCCTTTCGGCGTACATTCAGTACTTC.

V and J are TRBV6-1 and TRBJ2-3; 8 bases agree with TRBD2. Germline V lookup: CDR1 MNHNS, CDR2 SASEGT. Trimming removed 6 bases from V and 0 bases from J; junction bases left unmatched: 11. This CDR3 has 17 residues. CDR3 sequence: CASSIRTSGSSTDTQYF. CDR3 nucleotides: TGTGCCAGCAGCATCAGAACTAGCGGAAGTAGCACAGATACGCAGTATTTT.

There are many counts of this clonotype. Here the CDR3 reads CSAGGLAGVREQYF. The CDR3 bases are TGCAGTGCTGGCGGACTAGCGGGAGTTCGGGAGCAGTACTTC. The chain couples TRBV20-1 to TRBJ2-7, with 13 bases aligning to TRBD2. The germline V gene encodes CDR1 DFQATT and CDR2 SNEGSKA (reference sequence). The CDR3 is 14 amino acids. J lost 7 bases, V lost 5 bases, and 8 bases had no gene match.

The chain links TRBV3-1 to TRBJ2-3, with a possible D match to TRBD2 (5 bases). There are 15 residues in the CDR3. V was pared by 3 bases and J by 3 bases, with 13 bases between. Germline V gives CDR1 LGHDT, CDR2 YNNKEL (reference sequence). The CDR3 sequence is CASSHRGSLTDTQYF. For the CDR3, the DNA is TGTGCCAGCAGCCATCGAGGGAGTTTGACAGATACGCAGTATTTT.

V is TRBV7-2 and J is TRBJ2-1; TRBD2 matches 13 bases. V lost 1 base to trimming and J lost 9 bases; unmatched junction nucleotides: 9. This CDR3 region has 17 residues. Germline V gene data show CDR1 as SGHTA and CDR2 as FQGNSA. The CDR3 DNA reads as TGTGCCAGCAGCTTAGGCGTACTAGCGGGAGGGCCCTTTGAGCAGTTCTTC. As protein: CASSLGVLAGGPFEQFF.

This clonotype has only a few counts. V gene TRBV6-2 or TRBV6-3 combines with J gene TRBJ2-3; 8 bases fit TRBD2. The trim removed 6 bases at V and 2 bases at J, leaving 10 bases unmatched. This CDR3 has 16 residues. The germline V gene has CDR1 MNHEY and CDR2 SVGEGT. Here the CDR3 reads CASSNIVAGTTDTQYF. The CDR3 nucleotides are TGTGCCAGCAGCAATATAGTAGCGGGGACCACAGATACGCAGTATTTT.

In the case of this clonotype: A much larger clone differs by one base, so this may be a read error. The rearrangement joins TRBV29-1 to TRBJ2-1; D not certain. There are 17 residues in the CDR3. V lost 3 bases and J lost 0, with 18 bases in between. CDR1 SQVTM and CDR2 ANQGSEA come from the germline V gene. The CDR3 spells CSVEDSRRSPSYNEQFF. CDR3 DNA: TGCAGCGTTGAGGATTCCAGACGATCCCCCTCCTACAATGAGCAGTTCTTC.